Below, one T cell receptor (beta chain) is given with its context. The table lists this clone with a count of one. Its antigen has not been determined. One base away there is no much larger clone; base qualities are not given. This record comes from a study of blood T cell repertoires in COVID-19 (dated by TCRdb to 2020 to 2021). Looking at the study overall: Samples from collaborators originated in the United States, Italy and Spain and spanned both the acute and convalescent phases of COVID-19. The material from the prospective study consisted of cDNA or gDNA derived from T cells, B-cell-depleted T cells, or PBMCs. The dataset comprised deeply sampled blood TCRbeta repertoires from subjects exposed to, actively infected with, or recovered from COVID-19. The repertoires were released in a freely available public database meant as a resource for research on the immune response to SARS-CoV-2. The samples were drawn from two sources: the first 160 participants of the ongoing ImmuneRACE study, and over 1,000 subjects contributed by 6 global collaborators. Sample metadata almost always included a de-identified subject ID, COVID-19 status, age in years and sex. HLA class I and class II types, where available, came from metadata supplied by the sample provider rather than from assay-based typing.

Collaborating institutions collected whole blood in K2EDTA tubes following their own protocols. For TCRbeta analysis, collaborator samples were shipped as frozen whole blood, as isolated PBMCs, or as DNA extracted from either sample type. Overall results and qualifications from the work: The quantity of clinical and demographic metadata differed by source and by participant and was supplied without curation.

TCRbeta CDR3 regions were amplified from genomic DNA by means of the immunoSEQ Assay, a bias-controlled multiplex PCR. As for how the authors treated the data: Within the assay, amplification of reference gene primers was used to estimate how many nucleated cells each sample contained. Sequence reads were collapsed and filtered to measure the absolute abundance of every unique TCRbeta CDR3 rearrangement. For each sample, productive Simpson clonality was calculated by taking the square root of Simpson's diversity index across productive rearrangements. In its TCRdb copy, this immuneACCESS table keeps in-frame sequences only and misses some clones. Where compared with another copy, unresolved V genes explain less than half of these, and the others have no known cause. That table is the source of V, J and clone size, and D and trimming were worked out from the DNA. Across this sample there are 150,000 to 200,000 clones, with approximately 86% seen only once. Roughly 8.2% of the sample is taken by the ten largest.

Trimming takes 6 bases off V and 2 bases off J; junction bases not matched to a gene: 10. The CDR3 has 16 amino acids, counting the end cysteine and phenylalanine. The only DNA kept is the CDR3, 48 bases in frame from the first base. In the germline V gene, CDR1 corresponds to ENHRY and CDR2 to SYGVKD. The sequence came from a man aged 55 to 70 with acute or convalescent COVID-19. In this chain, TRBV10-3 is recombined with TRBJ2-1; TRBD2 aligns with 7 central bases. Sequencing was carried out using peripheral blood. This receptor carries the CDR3 CAIRGSSGSTYNEQFF. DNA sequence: TGTGCCATCAGGGGTAGTAGCGGGTCCACCTACAATGAGCAGTTCTTC.